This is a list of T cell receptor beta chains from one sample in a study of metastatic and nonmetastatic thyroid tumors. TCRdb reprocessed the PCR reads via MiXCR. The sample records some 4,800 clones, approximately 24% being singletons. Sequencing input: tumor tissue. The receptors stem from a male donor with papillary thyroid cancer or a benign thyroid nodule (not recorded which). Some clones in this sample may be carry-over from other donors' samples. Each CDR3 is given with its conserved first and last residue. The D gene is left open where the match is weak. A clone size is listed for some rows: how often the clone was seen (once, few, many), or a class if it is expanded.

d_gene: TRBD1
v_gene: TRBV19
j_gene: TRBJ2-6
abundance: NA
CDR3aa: CASSSQTGGTGANVLTF
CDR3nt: TGTGCCAGTAGTAGTCAAACAGGGGGTACGGGGGCCAACGTCCTGACTTTC

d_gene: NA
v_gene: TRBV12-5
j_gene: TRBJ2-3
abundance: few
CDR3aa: CASGFLVGSTDTQYF
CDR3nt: TGTGCTAGTGGTTTCCTGGTTGGTAGCACAGATACGCAGTATTTT

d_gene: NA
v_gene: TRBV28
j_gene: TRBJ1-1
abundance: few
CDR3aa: CASTQVSRWAFF
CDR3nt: TGTGCCAGCACCCAAGTTTCTCGATGGGCTTTCTTT

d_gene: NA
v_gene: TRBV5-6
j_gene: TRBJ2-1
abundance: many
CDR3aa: CASSGQPGSVDRQFF
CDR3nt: TGTGCCAGCAGCGGCCAGCCCGGGAGTGTTGATAGGCAGTTCTTC

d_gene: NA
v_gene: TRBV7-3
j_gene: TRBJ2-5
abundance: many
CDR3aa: CASSSGGRAETQYF
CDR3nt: TGTGCCAGCAGCTCTGGGGGCAGGGCGGAGACCCAGTACTTC

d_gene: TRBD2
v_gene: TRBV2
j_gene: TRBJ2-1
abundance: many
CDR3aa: CASKAGPTIGEQFF
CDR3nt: TGTGCCAGCAAAGCGGGACCTACAATCGGGGAGCAGTTCTTC

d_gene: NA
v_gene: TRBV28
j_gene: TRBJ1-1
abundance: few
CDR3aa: CASKGGGRAEAFF
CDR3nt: TGTGCCAGCAAGGGGGGCGGTCGGGCTGAAGCTTTCTTT

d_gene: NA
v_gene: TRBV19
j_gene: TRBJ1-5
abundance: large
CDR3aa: CASRGEGRRNQPQHF
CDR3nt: TGTGCCAGTAGAGGAGAGGGGCGCCGGAATCAGCCCCAGCATTTT

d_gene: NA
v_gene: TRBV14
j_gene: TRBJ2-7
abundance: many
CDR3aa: CASSPWGGGYEQYF
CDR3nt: TGTGCCAGCAGCCCCTGGGGAGGGGGCTACGAGCAGTACTTC

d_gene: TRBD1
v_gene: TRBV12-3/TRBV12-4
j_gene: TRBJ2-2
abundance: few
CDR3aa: CASSFNRGIGTGELFF
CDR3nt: TGTGCCAGCAGTTTTAACAGGGGGATTGGCACCGGGGAGCTGTTTTTT

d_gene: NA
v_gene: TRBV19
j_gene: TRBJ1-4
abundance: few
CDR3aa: CASSVSEKLFF
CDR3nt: TGTGCCAGTAGTGTCAGTGAAAAACTGTTTTTT

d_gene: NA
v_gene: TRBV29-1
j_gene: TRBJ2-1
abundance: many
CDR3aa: CSVEPGLWANEQFF
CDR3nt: TGCAGCGTTGAGCCGGGACTGTGGGCCAATGAGCAGTTCTTC

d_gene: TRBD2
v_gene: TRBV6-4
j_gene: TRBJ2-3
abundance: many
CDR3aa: CASSDTSGSGGDTQYF
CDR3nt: TGTGCCAGCAGTGACACTAGCGGGAGTGGGGGAGATACGCAGTATTTT

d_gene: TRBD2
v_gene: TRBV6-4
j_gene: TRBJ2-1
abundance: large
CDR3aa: CASQAGGDNEQFF
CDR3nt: TGTGCCAGCCAAGCGGGAGGGGACAATGAGCAGTTCTTC

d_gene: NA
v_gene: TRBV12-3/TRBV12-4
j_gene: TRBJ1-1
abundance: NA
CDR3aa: CASSFRVGEVEAFF
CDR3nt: TGTGCCAGCAGTTTCCGGGTGGGGGAGGTTGAAGCTTTCTTT

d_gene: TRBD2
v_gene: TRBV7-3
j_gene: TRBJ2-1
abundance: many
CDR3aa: CASSPTRREGHDEQFF
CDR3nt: TGTGCCAGCAGCCCCACCAGGCGGGAGGGTCATGATGAGCAGTTCTTC

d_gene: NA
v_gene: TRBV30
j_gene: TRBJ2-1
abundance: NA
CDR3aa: CAWSVIMSEQFF
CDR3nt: TGTGCCTGGAGTGTAATCATGAGTGAGCAGTTCTTC

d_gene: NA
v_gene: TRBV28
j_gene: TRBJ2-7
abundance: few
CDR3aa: CASSSRPGKHGYEQYF
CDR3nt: TGTGCCAGCAGTTCCCGGCCTGGGAAGCATGGCTACGAGCAGTACTTC

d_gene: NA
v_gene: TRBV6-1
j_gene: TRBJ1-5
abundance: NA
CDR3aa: CASRPRGLFSNQPQHF
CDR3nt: TGTGCCAGCAGACCCCGGGGGCTCTTTAGCAATCAGCCCCAGCATTTT

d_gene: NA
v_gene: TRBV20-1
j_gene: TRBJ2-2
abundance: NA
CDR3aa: CSARAGTFTGELFF
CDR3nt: TGCAGTGCTAGAGCGGGAACCTTCACCGGGGAGCTGTTTTTT

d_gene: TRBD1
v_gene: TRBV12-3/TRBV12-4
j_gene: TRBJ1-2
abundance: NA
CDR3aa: CASGDRDSYGYTF
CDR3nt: TGTGCCAGCGGTGACAGGGATTCGTATGGCTACACCTTC

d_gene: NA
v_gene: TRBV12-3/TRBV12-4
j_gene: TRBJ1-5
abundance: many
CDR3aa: CASNRQVGGNQPQHF
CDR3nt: TGTGCCAGCAATCGACAGGTTGGTGGCAATCAGCCCCAGCATTTT

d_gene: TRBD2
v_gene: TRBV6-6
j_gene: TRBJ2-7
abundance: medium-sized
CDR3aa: CASSYSNPLAGGLWDEQYF
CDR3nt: TGTGCCAGCAGTTACTCGAACCCCCTAGCGGGAGGGCTCTGGGACGAGCAGTACTTC

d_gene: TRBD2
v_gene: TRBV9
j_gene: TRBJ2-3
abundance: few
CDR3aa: CASSPAGTITDTQYF
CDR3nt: TGTGCCAGCAGCCCAGCGGGGACCATCACAGATACGCAGTATTTT

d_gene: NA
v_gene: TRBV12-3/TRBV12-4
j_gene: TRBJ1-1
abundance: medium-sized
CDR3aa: CASSLGGNTEAFF
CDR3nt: TGTGCCAGCAGTTTGGGGGGGAACACTGAAGCTTTCTTT

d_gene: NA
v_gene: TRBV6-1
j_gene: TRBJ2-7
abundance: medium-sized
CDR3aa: CASSEGTMVAYEQYF
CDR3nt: TGTGCCAGCAGTGAAGGGACAATGGTTGCCTACGAGCAGTACTTC

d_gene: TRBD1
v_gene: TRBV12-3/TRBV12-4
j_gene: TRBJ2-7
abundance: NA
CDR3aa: CASSLRAGGRYEQYF
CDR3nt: TGTGCCAGCAGTTTAAGGGCAGGGGGCAGGTACGAGCAGTACTTC